The source of this T cell receptor beta chain is a study of blood T cells in healthy people across ages. The ends were cut back, 3 bases at V and 8 bases at J, with 8 bases in the middle. This CDR3 region has 13 residues. Germline lookup yields CDR1 MNHEY and CDR2 SVGAGI. A second PCR, run for about 6 to 12 cycles, used a sample-barcoded 5' primer plus a J-beta primer mix. One entry per CDR3 protein, called by TCRdb with MiXCR from the 5' RACE reads. Of about 1,400,000 distinct CDR3 sequences in the sample, around 59% were seen once. This clonotype was sampled from a man younger than 35 in good health. The chain carries TRBV6-5 and TRBJ1-6; D gene ambiguous. Input material: blood. CDR3 in amino acids: CASSYPGDSPLHF. The CDR3, as DNA: TGTGCCAGCAGTTATCCGGGAGATTCACCCCTCCACTTT.